A few counts support the clone carrying this T cell receptor beta chain. Antigen unknown. This record comes from a study of T cells in Graves' hyperthyroidism and ophthalmopathy. Overall study results and limits: The model identified upcoming ophthalmopathy a median around 6 months ahead of onset. In the blood, most expanded thyroid clonotypes above 0.001 appeared as well.

Across 18 months, stable Graves' hyperthyroidism was marked by no progression to ophthalmopathy. Patients were excluded because of uncontrolled infection, other autoimmune disease, pregnancy or lactation. CDR1 GTSNPN and CDR2 SVGIG come from the germline V gene (reference sequence). J was trimmed by 3 bases and V by 5 bases; bases with no gene match: 2. The CDR3 sequence is 13 residues long. Authors of the study amplified TCR beta CDR3 regions from RNA transcripts. The study used the HTBI primer set for a first-round RT-PCR of the TCR CDR3. TCRdb fed the multiplex PCR reads into MiXCR, producing one record per CDR3 protein. The sample has around 690,000 distinct CDR3 sequences; roughly 17% are singletons.

The chain is built from TRBV30 and TRBJ1-3, with 9 positions matching TRBD1. The sample was blood. The receptor was isolated from a man aged 50 to 59 with Graves' hyperthyroidism. CDR3 amino acids: CAWPDRGGNTIYF. DNA of the CDR3: TGTGCCTGGCCGGACAGGGGTGGAAACACCATATATTTT. The full variable domain, rest sourced from reference TRBV30 and TRBJ1-3, is SQTIHQWPATLVQPVGSPLSLECTVEGTSNPNLYWYRQAAGRGLQLLFYSVGIGQISSEVPQNLSASRPQDRQFILSSKKLLLSDSGFYLCAWPDRGGNTIYFGEGSWLTVV.